This T cell receptor (beta chain) was observed in a study of T cells in Graves' hyperthyroidism and ophthalmopathy. Overall study results and limits: Ophthalmopathy could be told apart from stable hyperthyroidism with a 13 V-J model. The model foresaw ophthalmopathy a median 6.5 months prior to onset.

This clonotype was detected only a few times. Its antigen remains unidentified. One junction end disagrees with the germline gene, perhaps due to a read error. For the diagnoses, clinical symptoms, serum thyroxine and TRAb, thyroid ultrasound and orbital computed tomography were used. The germline V gene encodes CDR1 SNHLY and CDR2 FYNNEI. This CDR3 contains 15 residues. RNA transcripts were the template for amplifying TCR beta CDR3 regions. During a first-round RT-PCR of the TCR CDR3, the HTBI primer set was used. TCRdb recomputed calls from the multiplex PCR reads with MiXCR, one row per CDR3 protein. The table records about 770,000 distinct CDR3 sequences, approximately 18% of them present only once.

This TCR derives from a woman aged 45-65 years with Graves' hyperthyroidism that later progressed to Graves' ophthalmopathy. The source material was blood. The V and J genes are TRBV2 and TRBJ1-3; 8 bases line up with TRBD1. The CDR3 here is CASSRTGPLGNTVYF. As DNA, the CDR3 is TGTGCCAGCAGTCGGACAGGGCCCCTCGGAAACACCGTATATTTT.